These T cell receptor beta chains were read from a single sample in a study of T cells in Graves' hyperthyroidism and ophthalmopathy. MiXCR, run by TCRdb on the multiplex PCR reads, gives a single entry per CDR3 protein. The repertoire includes around 500,000 distinct CDR3 sequences, 13% to 15% of them detected once, and approximately 15% sits in the top ten. Material: blood. These receptors were collected from a middle-aged woman with Graves' hyperthyroidism. CDR3s include the opening cysteine and the closing phenylalanine or tryptophan. A D gene is named only where the DNA matches it firmly. A row's size may be missing; if present it is once, few, many or a size class.

J gene: TRBJ1-2
V gene: TRBV7-9
clone size: .
D gene: .
CDR3 DNA: TGTGCCAGCAGCTTGGAGGGTACCAGCTATGGCTACACCTTC
CDR3 protein: CASSLEGTSYGYTF

J gene: TRBJ1-5
V gene: TRBV6-5
clone size: few
D gene: .
CDR3 DNA: TGTGCCAGCAGTTACAGTCAGGGCTACAATCAGCCCCAGCATTTT
CDR3 protein: CASSYSQGYNQPQHF

J gene: TRBJ1-2
V gene: TRBV6-1
clone size: .
D gene: .
CDR3 DNA: TGTGCCAGCAGTGTTGATACGTACTATGACTACACCTTC
CDR3 protein: CASSVDTYYDYTF

J gene: TRBJ1-1
V gene: TRBV5-1
clone size: many
D gene: .
CDR3 DNA: TGCGCCAGCAGCTGGGGGGTAGGAGGGAACACTGAAGCTTTCTTT
CDR3 protein: CASSWGVGGNTEAFF

J gene: TRBJ2-5
V gene: TRBV7-8
clone size: .
D gene: .
CDR3 DNA: TGTGCCAGCAGCGCCTTAGCGGCCCCGAGACAAGAGACCCAGTACTTC
CDR3 protein: CASSALAAPRQETQYF

J gene: TRBJ1-4
V gene: TRBV27
clone size: many
D gene: .
CDR3 DNA: TGTGCCAGCAGTCCCCAGGGTGATCAGAAACTGTTTTTT
CDR3 protein: CASSPQGDQKLFF

J gene: TRBJ2-7
V gene: TRBV6-1
clone size: few
D gene: .
CDR3 DNA: TGTGCCAGCAGTGAATGGTGGGAGCAGTACTTC
CDR3 protein: CASSEWWEQYF

J gene: TRBJ1-1
V gene: TRBV29-1
clone size: few
D gene: .
CDR3 DNA: TGCAGCGTTGTTTCCGGGAGAACTGAAGCTTTCTTT
CDR3 protein: CSVVSGRTEAFF

J gene: TRBJ2-3
V gene: TRBV27
clone size: many
D gene: .
CDR3 DNA: TGTGCCAGCAGTTTAAGTTTCGGGGATTTGGATACGCAGTATTTT
CDR3 protein: CASSLSFGDLDTQYF

J gene: TRBJ2-1
V gene: TRBV7-9
clone size: few
D gene: TRBD2
CDR3 DNA: TGTGCCAGCACCGGACTAGCGGGTGAGCAGTTCTTC
CDR3 protein: CASTGLAGEQFF

J gene: TRBJ2-2
V gene: TRBV13
clone size: .
D gene: .
CDR3 DNA: TGTGCCAGTCAGAGGGACACCGGGGAGCTGTTTTTT
CDR3 protein: CASQRDTGELFF

J gene: TRBJ1-2
V gene: TRBV15
clone size: .
D gene: TRBD1
CDR3 DNA: TGTGCCACCAGCAGAGAACAGACAGGGGCGGCTGGCTACACCTTC
CDR3 protein: CATSREQTGAAGYTF

J gene: TRBJ1-3
V gene: TRBV18
clone size: many
D gene: .
CDR3 DNA: TGTGCCAGCTCAAGAAGCTCTGGAAACACCATATATTTT
CDR3 protein: CASSRSSGNTIYF

J gene: TRBJ2-7
V gene: TRBV5-5
clone size: many
D gene: TRBD2
CDR3 DNA: TGTGCCAGCAGCTTGGTCGGGGGGGCCTCGGAGCAGTACTTC
CDR3 protein: CASSLVGGASEQYF

J gene: TRBJ1-2
V gene: TRBV11-1
clone size: many
D gene: TRBD1
CDR3 DNA: TGTGCCAGCAGCCAGACAGGGAACTATGGCTACACCTTC
CDR3 protein: CASSQTGNYGYTF

J gene: TRBJ2-1
V gene: TRBV30
clone size: .
D gene: TRBD2
CDR3 DNA: TGTGCCTGGAGTGTAGGCCTAGCGGGACACAATGAGCAGTTCTTC
CDR3 protein: CAWSVGLAGHNEQFF

J gene: TRBJ2-7
V gene: TRBV4-1
clone size: few
D gene: .
CDR3 DNA: TGCGCCAGCAGCCAAGATTTGGCCAGGAGTTACGAGCAGTACTTC
CDR3 protein: CASSQDLARSYEQYF

J gene: TRBJ2-3
V gene: TRBV20-1
clone size: few
D gene: .
CDR3 DNA: TGCAGTGCTAGAGCAGGCCTCCGGATATCCGATACGCAGTATTTT
CDR3 protein: CSARAGLRISDTQYF

J gene: TRBJ1-1
V gene: TRBV4-1
clone size: many
D gene: .
CDR3 DNA: TGCGCCAGCAGCCAAGCGGGCTTAGGAGGGCAAGCTTTCTTT
CDR3 protein: CASSQAGLGGQAFF

J gene: TRBJ2-7
V gene: TRBV3-1
clone size: many
D gene: TRBD2
CDR3 DNA: TGTGCCAGCAGCCTCACTAGCGTCTACGAGCAGTACTTC
CDR3 protein: CASSLTSVYEQYF

J gene: TRBJ2-1
V gene: TRBV5-1
clone size: many
D gene: .
CDR3 DNA: TGCGCCAGCAGCTTGCAACCCAGCTCCTACAATGAGCAGTTCTTC
CDR3 protein: CASSLQPSSYNEQFF

J gene: TRBJ2-5
V gene: TRBV5-1
clone size: few
D gene: .
CDR3 DNA: TGCGCCAGCAGCTTGTCCGGGAGAAGGGACCAAGAGACCCAGTACTTC
CDR3 protein: CASSLSGRRDQETQYF

J gene: TRBJ2-3
V gene: TRBV28
clone size: many
D gene: TRBD2
CDR3 DNA: TGTGCCAGCAGTTTATTGGGTAGCGGGAGTGTCGGCACAGATACGCAGTATTTT
CDR3 protein: CASSLLGSGSVGTDTQYF

J gene: TRBJ2-7
V gene: TRBV13
clone size: many
D gene: .
CDR3 DNA: TGTGCCAGCAGCTTCTCGGGTACCCTTTCGGAGCAGTACTTC
CDR3 protein: CASSFSGTLSEQYF

J gene: TRBJ2-3
V gene: TRBV5-1
clone size: many
D gene: .
CDR3 DNA: TGCGCCAGCAGCTTTGGGATGGACGATACGCAGTATTTT
CDR3 protein: CASSFGMDDTQYF

J gene: TRBJ2-1
V gene: TRBV5-1
clone size: .
D gene: .
CDR3 DNA: TGCGCCAGCAGCAACGCAGGGAGCTCCTACAATGAGCAGCTCTTC
CDR3 protein: CASSNAGSSYNEQLF

J gene: TRBJ2-1
V gene: TRBV28
clone size: .
D gene: TRBD2
CDR3 DNA: TGTGCCAGCAGTAGGAGGCTAGCGGGAGGTAAGCAGTTCTTC
CDR3 protein: CASSRRLAGGKQFF

J gene: TRBJ2-2
V gene: TRBV12-3/TRBV12-4
clone size: many
D gene: .
CDR3 DNA: TGTGCCAGCAGTTTTTGGACGCCCACGAACACCGGGGAGCTGTTTTTT
CDR3 protein: CASSFWTPTNTGELFF

J gene: TRBJ2-7
V gene: TRBV7-9
clone size: many
D gene: TRBD2
CDR3 DNA: TGTGCCAGCAGCCAGACTAGCGGGAGTTATGACGAGCAGTACTTC
CDR3 protein: CASSQTSGSYDEQYF

J gene: TRBJ1-5
V gene: TRBV15
clone size: .
D gene: TRBD1
CDR3 DNA: TGTGCCACCAGCAGGAACCAGGGGGAGGGGGCCCAGCATTTT
CDR3 protein: CATSRNQGEGAQHF

J gene: TRBJ2-7
V gene: TRBV12-3/TRBV12-4
clone size: many
D gene: TRBD2
CDR3 DNA: TGTGCCACAGGGACTAGCCCCTACGAGCAGTACTTC
CDR3 protein: CATGTSPYEQYF

J gene: TRBJ1-1
V gene: TRBV12-3/TRBV12-4
clone size: many
D gene: TRBD1
CDR3 DNA: TGTGCCAGCAGTCGACAGGGGGTGAACACTGAAGCTTTCTTT
CDR3 protein: CASSRQGVNTEAFF

J gene: TRBJ1-1
V gene: TRBV6-1
clone size: many
D gene: TRBD1
CDR3 DNA: TGTGCCAGCAGCTCCCACGAGAAACAGGGGGCGCGTGCTGAAGCTTTCTTT
CDR3 protein: CASSSHEKQGARAEAFF

J gene: TRBJ1-1
V gene: TRBV7-8
clone size: many
D gene: TRBD1
CDR3 DNA: TGTGCCAGCACGAGGACAGGGGCCCTGAACACTGAAGCTTTCTTT
CDR3 protein: CASTRTGALNTEAFF

J gene: TRBJ2-3
V gene: TRBV24-1
clone size: many
D gene: .
CDR3 DNA: TGTGCCACCTCGAAAAAGGGAGGGGGGGATACGCAGTATTTT
CDR3 protein: CATSKKGGGDTQYF

J gene: TRBJ2-1
V gene: TRBV28
clone size: .
D gene: TRBD2
CDR3 DNA: TGTGCCAGCAGCCAGGTGGGACTAGCGAGTAGGGGTGAGCAGTTCTTC
CDR3 protein: CASSQVGLASRGEQFF

J gene: TRBJ2-2
V gene: TRBV20-1
clone size: few
D gene: .
CDR3 DNA: TGCAGTGCTAGGCTCAGGGATGGACGCGCCGGGGAGCTGTTTTTT
CDR3 protein: CSARLRDGRAGELFF

J gene: TRBJ2-1
V gene: TRBV20-1
clone size: many
D gene: .
CDR3 DNA: TGCAGTGCTAGGTTGACAGGATCTTCCAATGAGCAGTTCTTC
CDR3 protein: CSARLTGSSNEQFF

J gene: TRBJ1-2
V gene: TRBV12-3/TRBV12-4
clone size: many
D gene: .
CDR3 DNA: TGTGCCAGCAACTCCCAGGGACTCCTAAACTATGGCTACACCTTC
CDR3 protein: CASNSQGLLNYGYTF

J gene: TRBJ2-3
V gene: TRBV7-2
clone size: many
D gene: .
CDR3 DNA: TGTGCCAGCAGCCCATTGAGTGTGGGTACAGATACGCAGTATTTT
CDR3 protein: CASSPLSVGTDTQYF

J gene: TRBJ1-1
V gene: TRBV30
clone size: many
D gene: .
CDR3 DNA: TGTGCCTGGAGACGGGGAATGAACACTGAAGCTTTCTTT
CDR3 protein: CAWRRGMNTEAFF

J gene: TRBJ2-2
V gene: TRBV5-1
clone size: many
D gene: .
CDR3 DNA: TGCGCCAGCAGCTACGGACAGCCCAACACCGGGGAGCTGTTTTTT
CDR3 protein: CASSYGQPNTGELFF